Below, 9 T cell receptor beta chains from the same sample are listed, as sequenced in a study of human T cells and chemical hapten exposure. Via MiXCR, TCRdb re-called the RACE reads, giving one row per CDR3 protein. This sample has some 84,000 distinct CDR3 sequences, with about 10% found just once. Described time point: patch test 3, about 24 weeks after DPC sensitization. The treatment is: therapeutic diphenylcyclopropenone sensitization with weekly scalp DPC. Sequencing used whole blood, obtained in connection with sensitization to the hapten diphenylcyclopropenone (DPC). Every receptor here comes from a woman aged 45-60 years with alopecia areata. Some clones in this sample may be carry-over from other donors' samples.

The table lists this clonotype with many counts. The chain employs TRBV6-1 and TRBJ2-1; D is possibly TRBD2 (5 bases). There are 14 residues in the CDR3. Germline CDR1 is MNHNS and CDR2 is SASEGT. Trimming removed 6 bases from V and 6 bases from J, with 15 bases in between. This chain's CDR3 is CASSVGPRVNEQFF. Written as DNA, the CDR3 is TGTGCCAGCAGCGTCGGACCGCGGGTCAATGAGCAGTTCTTC.

This clonotype was observed a few times. The chain links TRBV12-3 or TRBV12-4 to TRBJ2-5; D is unresolved. The CDR3 has 13 residues. Trimming pared 7 bases from V and 5 bases from J, leaving 14 bases between. The chain's CDR3 is CASTHLVSETQYF. The CDR3 coding sequence is TGTGCCAGCACCCACCTAGTCAGTGAGACCCAGTACTTC.

Ten or more counts support this clonotype. This chain links TRBV12-3 or TRBV12-4 with TRBJ2-3, with D uncertain. Trimming took off 4 bases at V and 2 bases at J, with 1 base between the two ends. The CDR3 is 11 residues long. This CDR3 is CASSYTDTQYF. CDR3 bases: TGTGCCAGCAGTTACACAGATACGCAGTATTTT.

This clonotype was seen only a few times. V usage is TRBV19 and J usage is TRBJ2-1, with D possibly TRBD2 on 5 matching bases. V lost 5 bases and J 1 base, leaving 9 bases between the germline ends. This CDR3 region has 14 residues. Germline-derived CDR1 and CDR2 are LNHDA and SQIVND (reference sequence). The DNA of the CDR3 is TGTGCCAGTAGTGTGCGGGTTTCCTACAATGAGCAGTTCTTC. Amino acid sequence: CASSVRVSYNEQFF.

This clonotype occurred a few times. The V call is TRBV7-3, the J call TRBJ2-1, with 10 nucleotides matching TRBD2. Losses at the gene ends were 3 bases for V and 5 bases for J; bases not matched to a gene: 7. This CDR3 has 16 amino acids. Per the germline V gene, CDR1 is SGHTA and CDR2 is FQGTGA. The CDR3 reads CASSFLGTSVNNEQFF. The CDR3 DNA sequence: TGTGCCAGCAGCTTCCTCGGGACTAGCGTAAACAATGAGCAGTTCTTC.

This clonotype has ten or more counts. The rearrangement uses TRBV20-1 and TRBJ1-1, with TRBD1 identical over 7 bases. This CDR3 region has 15 residues. In germline, CDR1 is DFQATT, CDR2 SNEGSKA (reference sequence). Germline trimming cut 4 bases from V and 2 bases from J; bases unmatched to any gene: 10. The DNA of the CDR3 is TGCAGTGCTAAAAACACCAGGGGGTCTAACACTGAAGCTTTCTTT. It encodes CSAKNTRGSNTEAFF.

This chain uses TRBV10-3 with TRBJ2-1; D perhaps matches TRBD1 (6 bases). This CDR3 is built from 16 residues. The germline gives CDR1 ENHRY, CDR2 SYGVKD. V was pared by 3 bases and J by 0 bases, with 12 bases between. The CDR3 DNA reads TGTGCCATCAGTGAACCAGGACAGAGCTCCTACAATGAGCAGTTCTTC. As protein: CAISEPGQSSYNEQFF.

This clonotype was seen many times. This chain uses TRBV12-3 or TRBV12-4 with TRBJ2-2; 7 bases are a match to TRBD1. J was trimmed by 0 bases and V by 6 bases; bases with no gene match: 4. This CDR3 has 15 amino acids. CDR3 loop: CASSPRGTNTGELFF. The DNA for the CDR3 is TGTGCCAGCAGCCCCAGGGGGACGAACACCGGGGAGCTGTTTTTT.

The rearrangement links TRBV7-3 to TRBJ2-6, with TRBD2 as a possible D gene (6 bases). V was shortened by 4 bases and J by 2 bases, with 18 bases between the two germline ends. The length of the CDR3 is 18 residues. CDR1 is SGHTA, CDR2 FQGTGA, per germline. The CDR3 bases are TGTGCCAGCAGCTCCCTGGGACTGAAACTCCCTGGGGCCAACGTCCTGACTTTC. Protein sequence: CASSSLGLKLPGANVLTF. Full variable domain (outside the CDR3, taken from reference TRBV7-3 and TRBJ2-6): GAGVSQTPSNKVTEKGKYVELRCDPISGHTALYWYRQSLGQGPEFLIYFQGTGAADDSGLPNDRFFAVRPEGSVSTLKIQRTERGDSAVYLCASSSLGLKLPGANVLTFGAGSRLTVL.